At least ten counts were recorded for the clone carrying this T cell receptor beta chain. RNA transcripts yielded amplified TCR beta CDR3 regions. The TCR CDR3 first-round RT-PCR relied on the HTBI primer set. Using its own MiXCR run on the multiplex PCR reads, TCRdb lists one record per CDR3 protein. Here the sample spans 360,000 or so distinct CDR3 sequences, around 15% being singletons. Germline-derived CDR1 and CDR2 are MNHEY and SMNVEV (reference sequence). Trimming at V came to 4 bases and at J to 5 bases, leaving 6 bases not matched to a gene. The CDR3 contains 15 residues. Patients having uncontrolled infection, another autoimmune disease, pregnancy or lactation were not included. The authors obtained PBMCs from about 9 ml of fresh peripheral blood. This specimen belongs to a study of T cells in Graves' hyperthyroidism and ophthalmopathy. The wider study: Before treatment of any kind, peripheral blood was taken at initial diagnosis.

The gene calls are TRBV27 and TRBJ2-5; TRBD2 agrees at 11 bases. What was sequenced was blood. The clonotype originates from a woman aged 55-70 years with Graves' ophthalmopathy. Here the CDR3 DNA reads TGTGCCAGCAGTTCCCGGACTAGCGGGTGGGAGACCCAGTACTTC. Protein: CASSSRTSGWETQYF.